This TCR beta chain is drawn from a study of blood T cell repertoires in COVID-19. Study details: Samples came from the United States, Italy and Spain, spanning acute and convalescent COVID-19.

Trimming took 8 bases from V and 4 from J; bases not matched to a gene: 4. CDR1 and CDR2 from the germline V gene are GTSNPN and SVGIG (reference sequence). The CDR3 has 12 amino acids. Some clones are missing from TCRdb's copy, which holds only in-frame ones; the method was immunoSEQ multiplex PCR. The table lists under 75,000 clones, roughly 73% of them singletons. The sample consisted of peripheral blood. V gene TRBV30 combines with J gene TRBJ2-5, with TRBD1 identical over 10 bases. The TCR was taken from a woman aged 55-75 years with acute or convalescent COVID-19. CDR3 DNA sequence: TGTGCCGGGACAGGGGTACGAGAGACCCAGTACTTC. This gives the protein CAGTGVRETQYF.